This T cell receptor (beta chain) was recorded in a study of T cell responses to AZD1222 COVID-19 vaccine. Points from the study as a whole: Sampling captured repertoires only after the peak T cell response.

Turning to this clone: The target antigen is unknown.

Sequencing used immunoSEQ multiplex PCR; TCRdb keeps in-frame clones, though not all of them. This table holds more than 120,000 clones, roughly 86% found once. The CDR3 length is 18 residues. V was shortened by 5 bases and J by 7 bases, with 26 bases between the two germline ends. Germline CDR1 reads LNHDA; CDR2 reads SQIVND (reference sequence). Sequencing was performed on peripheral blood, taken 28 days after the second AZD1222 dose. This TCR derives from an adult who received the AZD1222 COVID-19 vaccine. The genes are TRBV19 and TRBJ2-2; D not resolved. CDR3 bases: TGTGCCAGTAGTCTGCCCGGGTCCTATTCGCCCCAAAGCGGGGAGCTGTTTTTT. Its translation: CASSLPGSYSPQSGELFF.